The entry that follows covers one TCR beta chain sequence. TCRdb keeps only in-frame clones here, not all; method: immunoSEQ multiplex PCR. The sample holds some 150,000 clones, about 90% seen once. The sample is drawn from a study of blood T cell repertoires in COVID-19. The CDR3 length is 16 residues. V lost 2 bases and J lost 4; bases outside the gene matches: 6. Looked up from germline, CDR1 is MNHEY and CDR2 is SVGEGT. This TCR derives from a middle-aged man with active COVID-19. What was sequenced was peripheral blood. The rearrangement links TRBV6-2 or TRBV6-3 to TRBJ2-1; 9 bases map to TRBD2. The CDR3 sequence is CASSYEQRGVYNEQFF. The CDR3 DNA reads as TGTGCCAGCAGTTACGAGCAGCGGGGGGTTTACAATGAGCAGTTCTTC.